This T cell receptor (beta chain) is drawn from a study of T cell responses to AZD1222 COVID-19 vaccine. TCRdb keeps only in-frame clones here, not all; method: immunoSEQ multiplex PCR. The sample records approximately 120,000 clones, 80% to 90% being singletons. The V end was cut by 4 bases, the J end by 5 bases, with 8 bases between. The CDR3 extends over 12 amino acids. In germline, CDR1 is KGHSH, CDR2 LQKENI. The rearrangement links TRBV18 to TRBJ2-5; no reliable D call. The clonotype was recovered from an adult in good health. The starting material was peripheral blood, obtained on day 0 of AZD1222 vaccination. The CDR3 sequence: CASSRYSETQYF. CDR3 coding DNA: TGTGCCAGCTCACGGTACTCTGAGACCCAGTACTTC.